Sequencing of this T cell receptor beta chain was carried out in a study of blood T cell repertoires in COVID-19. At the level of the study: In each case, the material was cDNA or gDNA derived from T cells, B-cell-depleted T cells, or PBMCs.

Per the study methods: Amplification from reference gene primers served as the basis for estimated nucleated cell counts. Clones were sequenced by immunoSEQ multiplex PCR, and TCRdb holds only the in-frame ones, with some missing. That table furnishes V, J and clone size, whereas the DNA furnished D and trimming. The sample lists more than 300,000 clones, about 90% occurring once. The CDR3 totals 13 residues. J gave up 3 bases and V 6 bases, and 5 bases lay outside the gene matches. Looked up from germline, CDR1 is LGHNT and CDR2 is FRNRAP. The sequencing sample was made of peripheral blood. The chain couples TRBV12-5 to TRBJ2-7; 7 bases are shared with TRBD1. The receptor was isolated from a man between 18 and 35 years old who had recovered from COVID-19. The CDR3 spells CASGGGGYYEQYF. As DNA, the CDR3 is TGTGCTAGTGGAGGGGGCGGTTACTACGAGCAGTACTTC.